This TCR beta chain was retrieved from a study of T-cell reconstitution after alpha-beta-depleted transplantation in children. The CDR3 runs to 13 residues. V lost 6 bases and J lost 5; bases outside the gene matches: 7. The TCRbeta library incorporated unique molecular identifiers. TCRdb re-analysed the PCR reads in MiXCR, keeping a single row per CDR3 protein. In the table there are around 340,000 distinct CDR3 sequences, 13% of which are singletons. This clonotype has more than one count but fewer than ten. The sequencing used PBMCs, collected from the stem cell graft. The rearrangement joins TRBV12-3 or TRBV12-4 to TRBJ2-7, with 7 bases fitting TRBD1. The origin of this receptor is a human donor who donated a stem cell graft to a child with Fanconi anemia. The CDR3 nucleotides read TGTGCCAGCAGGAAACAGGGGCCGAACGAGCAGTACTTC. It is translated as CASRKQGPNEQYF.